These 31 T cell receptor beta chains were all obtained from the same sample, sequenced in a study of blood T cell repertoires in COVID-19. Clones were sequenced by immunoSEQ multiplex PCR, and TCRdb holds only the in-frame ones, with some missing. In the table there are about 160,000 clones, less than 85% of which are singletons. The material sequenced was peripheral blood. All receptors derive from a human donor with acute or convalescent COVID-19. The donor label of this sample is uncertain.

The chain has TRBV6-5 and TRBJ1-2; 7 nucleotides match TRBD1. CDR1 MNHEY and CDR2 SVGAGI come from the germline V gene. V lost 6 bases to trimming and J lost 7 bases; unmatched junction nucleotides: 8. The CDR3 has 13 residues. CDR3 residues: CASSLQGRFGYTF. DNA for the CDR3: TGTGCCAGCAGCCTACAGGGGCGTTTTGGCTACACCTTC.

The chain employs TRBV19 and TRBJ1-1; D unclear. Germline lookup yields CDR1 LNHDA and CDR2 SQIVND (reference sequence). V was trimmed by 3 bases and J by 3 bases, leaving 8 bases between them. The CDR3 runs to 13 residues. The CDR3 is CASSIIPDTEAFF. The CDR3 nucleotides read TGTGCCAGTAGTATTATTCCCGACACTGAAGCTTTCTTT.

The rearrangement links TRBV6-1 to TRBJ2-7; TRBD1 might be the D (6 bases). The CDR3 covers 13 residues. The germline gives CDR1 MNHNS, CDR2 SASEGT. Trimming left V 0 bases short and J 12 bases short, with 15 bases between. CDR3 sequence (DNA): TGTGCCAGCAGTGAAGCATCAGGGGCTAGGCGGTACTTC. Translating gives CASSEASGARRYF.

The chain has TRBV11-2 and TRBJ2-2, with 9 bases identical to TRBD1. CDR1 and CDR2 from the germline V gene are SGHAT and FQNNGV. CDR3 length equals 14 residues. Unmatched junction bases numbered 6, after V lost 6 bases and J lost 7 bases. In DNA, the CDR3 is TGTGCCAGCAGTCCACAGGGGGCCATCGGGGAGCTGTTTTTT. Amino acid sequence: CASSPQGAIGELFF.

This clone was counted only a few times. This sequence joins TRBV18 and TRBJ1-5; TRBD1 agrees at 12 bases. This CDR3 is 16 amino acids long. V was pared by 3 bases and J by 2 bases, with 2 bases of the junction left unmatched. Germline values: CDR1 KGHSH, CDR2 LQKENI. This chain's CDR3 is CASSPGTGGGNQPQHF. The CDR3 DNA reads TGTGCCAGCTCACCCGGGACAGGGGGCGGCAATCAGCCCCAGCATTTT.

This sequence joins TRBV14 and TRBJ2-1; no firm D call. Germline V lookup: CDR1 SGHDN, CDR2 FVKESK. Trimming took 4 bases from V and 6 from J, leaving 16 bases between them. The length of the CDR3 is 15 residues. CDR3 sequence reads: CASSRYEIVSNEQFF. The CDR3, as DNA: TGTGCCAGCAGCCGCTACGAGATCGTGAGCAATGAGCAGTTCTTC. Supplemented by reference TRBV14 and TRBJ2-1, the full variable domain reads EAGVTQFPSHSVIEKGQTVTLRCDPISGHDNLYWYRRVMGKEIKFLLHFVKESKQDESGMPNNRFLAERTGGTYSTLKVQPAELEDSGVYFCASSRYEIVSNEQFFGPGTRLTVL.

The V and J genes are TRBV19 and TRBJ2-1; 8 nucleotides agree with TRBD2. Trimming took 5 bases from V and 8 from J; bases not matched to a gene: 11. Per the germline V gene, CDR1 is LNHDA and CDR2 is SQIVND (reference sequence). This CDR3 contains 15 residues. CDR3 sequence: CASSLPYGLAHEQFF. CDR3 bases: TGTGCCAGTAGTTTACCCTATGGACTAGCCCATGAGCAGTTCTTC.

The V and J genes are TRBV7-3 and TRBJ2-2; 7 bases align to TRBD2. Germline V CDR1 and CDR2: SGHTA, FQGTGA. The CDR3 has 15 residues. Trimming removed 4 bases from V and 6 bases from J; junction bases left unmatched: 8. CDR3 sequence reads: CASSSKKTSAGELFF. CDR3 nucleotides: TGTGCCAGCAGCTCCAAGAAAACTAGCGCCGGGGAGCTGTTTTTT.

The V and J genes are TRBV5-6 and TRBJ1-3; D ambiguous. Germline CDR1 and CDR2: SGHDT and YYEEEE. V was pared by 0 bases and J by 3 bases, with 10 bases between. The CDR3 loop spans 15 amino acids. CDR3 amino acids: CASSLVEWSGNTIYF. In nucleotides, the CDR3 is TGTGCCAGCAGCTTGGTGGAATGGAGTGGAAACACCATATATTTT. The entire variable domain, with the rest obtained from reference TRBV5-6 and TRBJ1-3, is as follows: DAGVTQSPTHLIKTRGQQVTLRCSPKSGHDTVSWYQQALGQGPQFIFQYYEEEERQRGNFPDRFSGHQFPNYSSELNVNALLLGDSALYLCASSLVEWSGNTIYFGEGSWLTVV.

The chain employs TRBV6-4 and TRBJ2-3; D may be TRBD2 (7 bases). The CDR3 is 15 amino acids. Trimming removed 4 bases at V and 1 base at J, with 12 bases between. CDR1 and CDR2 from the germline V gene are MRHNA and SNTAGT. CDR3 nucleotide sequence: TGTGCCAGCAGTGCGGGGGGCTCTGGCACAGATACGCAGTATTTT. Its protein is CASSAGGSGTDTQYF.

J is TRBJ1-2 and V is TRBV7-2, with unresolved D. The CDR3 is made up of 15 amino acids. Trimming removed 5 bases at V and 2 bases at J, with 15 bases between. CDR1 SGHTA and CDR2 FQGNSA come from the germline V gene. The CDR3 here is CASSPDFQLNYGYTF. CDR3 sequence (DNA): TGTGCCAGCAGCCCCGACTTCCAGCTAAACTATGGCTACACCTTC.

This clone was observed a single time. The CDR3 spells CASSLWDRGRPGELFF. In nucleotides, the CDR3 is TGTGCCAGCAGTTTATGGGACAGGGGGCGCCCCGGGGAGCTGTTTTTT. V gene TRBV28 combines with J gene TRBJ2-2; TRBD1 aligns across 11 bases. The V and J ends lost 0 bases and 6 bases, in that order; junction bases with no gene match: 3. The length of the CDR3 is 16 residues. Germline CDR1 reads MDHEN; CDR2 reads SYDVKM.

DNA for the CDR3: TGTGCCAGCAGCCAAGATTCCGGGTTTAGCACAGATACGCAGTATTTT. It codes for CASSQDSGFSTDTQYF. The chain links TRBV4-2 to TRBJ2-3; D remains ambiguous. The germline gives CDR1 LGHNA, CDR2 YNFKEQ. V was trimmed by 0 bases and J by 0 bases, leaving 10 bases between them. The CDR3 contains 16 residues.

Only a few counts were recorded for this clone. The J gene is TRBJ2-7, the V gene TRBV3-1 (or the pseudogene TRBV3-2); TRBD1 aligns across 10 bases. The germline gives CDR1 LGHDT, CDR2 YNNKEL (reference sequence). The junction had 1 base not matched to a gene; V was cut back by 5 bases and J by 3 bases. There are 13 residues in the CDR3. The CDR3 here is CASSWDRGYEQYF. The CDR3, as DNA: TGTGCCAGCAGCTGGGACAGGGGCTACGAGCAGTACTTC.

The V call is TRBV15, the J call TRBJ2-2, with a tentative D call TRBD1 (6 bases). CDR1 is LNHNV, CDR2 YYDKDF, per germline (reference sequence). V was clipped by 2 bases and J by 1 base, with 8 bases between them. The CDR3 is 15 residues long. For the CDR3, the DNA is TGTGCCACCAGCAGAACGGGACAGAACACCGGGGAGCTGTTTTTT. Its translation: CATSRTGQNTGELFF.

The chain recombines TRBV18 with TRBJ2-2; 8 bases map to TRBD2. The CDR3 totals 16 residues. Losses at the gene ends were 0 bases for V and 3 bases for J; bases not matched to a gene: 3. Germline values: CDR1 KGHSH, CDR2 LQKENI. The CDR3 DNA reads TGTGCCAGCTCACCACCGTCGCGGGGGGACACCGGGGAGCTGTTTTTT. This gives the protein CASSPPSRGDTGELFF.

The chain links TRBV14 to TRBJ1-2; D uncertain. Germline loops: CDR1 SGHDN, CDR2 FVKESK. Trimming pared 6 bases from V and 4 bases from J, leaving 9 bases between. This CDR3 is 12 amino acids long. The CDR3 region is CASRGQSYGYTF. Written as DNA, the CDR3 is TGTGCCAGCAGGGGCCAGTCCTATGGCTACACCTTC.

V usage is TRBV5-1 and J usage is TRBJ1-1, with D hard to call. The germline CDR1 and CDR2 sequences are SGHRS and YFSETQ. This CDR3 has 15 amino acids. Between the trimmed V and J ends, which lost 4 bases and 1 base, there was a span of 14 bases. The CDR3 is CASSDYPISNTEAFF. In DNA form, the CDR3 reads TGCGCCAGCAGCGACTACCCAATTTCGAACACTGAAGCTTTCTTT.

This clone has just one count. V is TRBV5-5 and J is TRBJ1-2, with 10 bases aligning to TRBD1. CDR1 and CDR2 from the germline V gene are SGHKS and YYEKEE (reference sequence). This CDR3 region has 14 residues. Trimming took 4 bases from V and 7 from J; bases not matched to a gene: 7. The CDR3 sequence is CASSTDRGRLGYTF. In DNA, the CDR3 is TGTGCCAGCAGCACAGACAGGGGGCGGCTTGGCTACACCTTC.

In DNA, the CDR3 is TGTGCCAGCGCTTTGCCCAGGATTGGTCAGCCCCAGCATTTT. Translation gives CASALPRIGQPQHF. The V call is TRBV6-5, the J call TRBJ1-5, with no clear D. CDR3 length: 14 amino acids. Trimming removed 8 bases from V and 6 bases from J, with 17 bases in between. Germline CDR1 reads MNHEY; CDR2 reads SVGAGI.

This chain connects TRBV25-1 to TRBJ1-1; the match to TRBD1 covers 7 bases. CDR3 length: 14 residues. Germline loops: CDR1 MGHDK, CDR2 SYGVNS. Trimming took 10 bases from V and 5 from J; bases not matched to a gene: 13. The CDR3 coding sequence is TGTGCCATCTTTCAACAGGGGCCACGGACTGAAGCTTTCTTT. As protein: CAIFQQGPRTEAFF.

This clone has only a few counts. This chain connects TRBV7-2 to TRBJ2-1; D may be TRBD2 (6 bases). CDR1 and CDR2 from the germline V gene are SGHTA and FQGNSA. This CDR3 contains 15 residues. The V and J ends lost 1 base and 6 bases respectively, with 13 bases between them. The CDR3 loop reads CASSLGTSNINEQFF. CDR3 nucleotide sequence: TGTGCCAGCAGCTTAGGCACTAGCAATATCAATGAGCAGTTCTTC.

The chain has TRBV11-2 and TRBJ1-1; 8 nucleotides align to TRBD1. The CDR3 is 15 amino acids. The V and J ends lost 3 bases and 0 bases, in that order; junction bases with no gene match: 3. Germline CDR1 reads SGHAT; CDR2 reads FQNNGV. CDR3 sequence reads: CASSLTGALNTEAFF. CDR3 sequence (DNA): TGTGCCAGCAGCTTGACAGGGGCCTTGAACACTGAAGCTTTCTTT.

The rearrangement joins TRBV9 to TRBJ1-5; possible D gene TRBD1, 5 bases. V was pared by 4 bases and J by 6 bases, with 14 bases between. In germline, CDR1 is SGDLS, CDR2 YYNGEE. The CDR3 spans 14 residues. In nucleotides, the CDR3 is TGTGCCAGCAGCTTGGGGGGGGAAGCTCAGCCCCAGCATTTT. It yields the protein CASSLGGEAQPQHF.

V and J are TRBV5-1 and TRBJ2-7, with D possibly being TRBD1 (6 bases). Per the germline V gene, CDR1 is SGHRS and CDR2 is YFSETQ. The V end was cut by 4 bases, the J end by 1 base, with 15 bases between. CDR3 size: 15 residues. For the CDR3, the DNA is TGCGCCAGCAGCCAAACCTGGGGACATTCCTACGAGCAGTACTTC. Its protein product is CASSQTWGHSYEQYF.

CDR3 in amino acids: CASSSGQGSNTEAFF. The CDR3 DNA follows: TGTGCCAGCAGCTCGGGACAGGGCTCGAACACTGAAGCTTTCTTT. This sequence joins TRBV7-8 and TRBJ1-1; 9 bases line up with TRBD1. The CDR3 is 15 amino acids. Trimming took 4 bases from V and 1 from J; bases not matched to a gene: 4. CDR1 SGHVS and CDR2 FQNEAQ come from the germline V gene.

The CDR3 DNA reads as TGCGCCAGCAGCTTGGCCTCAGAATACGATGAGCAGTTCTTC. It specifies CASSLASEYDEQFF. The V gene is TRBV5-1, the J gene TRBJ2-1; D uncertain. Germline CDR1 SGHRS, CDR2 YFSETQ. V lost 0 bases and J 8 bases, leaving 12 bases between the germline ends. CDR3 length: 14 amino acids.

The gene calls are TRBV6-6 and TRBJ2-1, with 9 positions matching TRBD1. CDR1 and CDR2 (germline): MNHNY, SVGAGI (reference sequence). The CDR3 sequence is 15 residues long. J was trimmed by 9 bases and V by 5 bases; bases with no gene match: 11. The CDR3 sequence: CASSRAGQGISEQFF. The CDR3 nucleotides are TGTGCCAGCAGTCGGGCGGGACAGGGTATAAGTGAGCAGTTCTTC.

The V gene is TRBV7-2, the J gene TRBJ2-7; 11 nucleotides align to TRBD2. The germline V gene encodes CDR1 SGHTA and CDR2 FQGNSA. The trim removed 6 bases at V and 5 bases at J, leaving 9 bases unmatched. The CDR3 runs 15 residues. CDR3 region: CASRSNSGGANEQYF. CDR3 in DNA: TGTGCCAGCAGGTCAAATAGCGGGGGGGCTAACGAGCAGTACTTC.

The chain joins TRBV5-1 to TRBJ2-7, with 12 positions matching TRBD2. The CDR3 sequence is 19 residues long. With V trimmed by 0 bases and J by 3 bases, 13 bases remained unmatched. CDR1 is SGHRS, CDR2 YFSETQ, per germline. As DNA, the CDR3 is TGCGCCAGCAGCTTGGATTTCCGCTCTAGCGGGGGGGGTTTCTACGAGCAGTACTTC. This gives the protein CASSLDFRSSGGGFYEQYF.

The chain recombines TRBV3-1 (or the pseudogene TRBV3-2) with TRBJ2-2, with 13 bases identical to TRBD2. Germline-derived CDR1 and CDR2 are LGHDT and YNNKEL (reference sequence). J lost 5 bases, V lost 2 bases, and 2 bases had no gene match. The CDR3 covers 16 residues. Written as DNA, the CDR3 is TGTGCCAGCAGCCAACCGGGACTAGCGGGGACCGGGGAGCTGTTTTTT. It codes for CASSQPGLAGTGELFF.